These 2 T cell receptor beta chains were all obtained from the same sample, sequenced in a study of blood T cell repertoires in COVID-19. Here immunoSEQ multiplex PCR was the method, and the copy in TCRdb shows in-frame clones only, minus some. Of 83,000 or so clones in the sample, roughly 86% are singletons; the top ten hold roughly 8%. The sequencing input was peripheral blood. These receptors came from an elderly man with active or convalescent COVID-19.

This rearrangement joins TRBV5-1 to TRBJ2-3; 7 nucleotides line up with TRBD2. CDR1 and CDR2 from the germline V gene are SGHRS and YFSETQ. This CDR3 is built from 18 residues. The J segment lost 2 bases and the V segment lost 0 bases, leaving 12 bases of the junction unmatched. The CDR3 sequence is CASSLGGSSRQHTDTQYF. The CDR3 DNA sequence: TGCGCCAGCAGCTTGGGCGGGAGTTCCCGACAACACACAGATACGCAGTATTTT.

The rearrangement links TRBV11-2 to TRBJ2-1; 13 bases are shared with TRBD2. V dropped 6 bases and J dropped 6; count of bases not matched to a gene: 8. The germline CDR1 and CDR2 sequences are SGHAT and FQNNGV. CDR3 length equals 16 residues. CDR3 DNA sequence: TGTGCCAGCAGAGCGCCGGGGACTAGCGGGGTCAATGAGCAGTTCTTC. Amino acid sequence: CASRAPGTSGVNEQFF.